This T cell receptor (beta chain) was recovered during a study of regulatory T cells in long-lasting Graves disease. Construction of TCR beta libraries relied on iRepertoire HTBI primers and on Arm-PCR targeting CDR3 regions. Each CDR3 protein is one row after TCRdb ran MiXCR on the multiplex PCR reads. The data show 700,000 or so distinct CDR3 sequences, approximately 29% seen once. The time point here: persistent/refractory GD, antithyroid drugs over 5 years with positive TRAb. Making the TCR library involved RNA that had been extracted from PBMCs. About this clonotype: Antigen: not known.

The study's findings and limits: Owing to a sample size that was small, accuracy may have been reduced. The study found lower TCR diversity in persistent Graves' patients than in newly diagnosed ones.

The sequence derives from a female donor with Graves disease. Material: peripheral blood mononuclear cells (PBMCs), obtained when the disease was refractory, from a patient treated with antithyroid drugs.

For the CDR3, the DNA is TGTGCCAGCAGTTTACCGGGACAGGGTCACACTGAAGCTTTCTTT. This codes for CASSLPGQGHTEAFF. The V gene is TRBV28, the J gene TRBJ1-1; 9 nucleotides agree with TRBD1. From germline, CDR1 is MDHEN and CDR2 SYDVKM. There are 15 residues in the CDR3. The J segment lost 3 bases and the V segment lost 2 bases, leaving 4 bases of the junction unmatched. Supplemented by reference TRBV28 and TRBJ1-1, the full variable domain reads DVKVTQSSRYLVKRTGEKVFLECVQDMDHENMFWYRQDPGLGLRLIYFSYDVKMKEKGDIPEGYSVSREKKERFSLILESASTNQTSMYLCASSLPGQGHTEAFFGQGTRLTVV.